These T cell receptor beta chains were read from a single sample in a study of blood T cell repertoires in COVID-19. The table came from immunoSEQ multiplex PCR; TCRdb's copy has only in-frame clones and leaves some out. The sample has 75,000 or so clones, approximately 82% seen once. What was sequenced was peripheral blood. The origin of the receptors is a man between 60 and 70 years old with acute or convalescent COVID-19. The CDR3 runs from the conserved cysteine through the conserved F or W.

length: 16; V: TRBV7-8; CDR3: CASSLRGLAGASEQFF
length: 14; V: TRBV7-8; CDR3: CASSLAGTGGGYTF
length: 13; V: TRBV19; CDR3: CASSQRAGEKLFF
length: 12; V: TRBV6-5; CDR3: CASYREGLEAFF
length: 15; V: TRBV7-2; CDR3: CASSLGRSLNEKLFF
length: 13; V: TRBV9; CDR3: CASSAGDSKTQYF
length: 14; V: TRBV5-4; CDR3: CASSSYWEVTEAFF
length: 16; V: TRBV28; CDR3: CASSLLPGQGGTEAFF
length: 13; V: TRBV2; CDR3: CASSEDRFAEAFF
length: 12; V: TRBV7-2; CDR3: CASSLWRDTQYF
length: 15; V: TRBV2; CDR3: CAITRDRGNYNEQFF
length: 13; V: TRBV7-2; CDR3: CASSSRESYGYTF